This T cell receptor beta chain was captured in a study of blood T cells in healthy people across ages. Study-level results: Across samples, TCR beta diversity tracked strongly with naive T cell percentage.

With regard to this clonotype: Its antigen is unidentified.

A second PCR, run for about 6 to 11 cycles, used a sample-barcoded 5' primer plus a J-beta primer mix. All samples gave at least 3 million CDR3-containing paired-end reads. In TCRdb, the 5' RACE reads were re-called with MiXCR into one record per CDR3 protein. The table shows 650,000 to 1,000,000 distinct CDR3 sequences, with around 36% occurring only once. The CDR3 is 14 amino acids. V was pared by 6 bases and J by 3 bases, with 12 bases between. Germline CDR1 reads SEHNR; CDR2 reads FQNEAQ (reference sequence). Peripheral blood, 9.5 to 10 milliliters per donor, was collected. Total RNA, at least 5 micrograms per sample, came from PBMCs.

The source is a man younger than 35 in good health. The rearrangement uses TRBV7-9 and TRBJ1-5, with D perhaps matching TRBD1 (6 bases). The specimen was blood. The CDR3 is CASSRTDYNQPQHF. CDR3 sequence (DNA): TGTGCCAGCAGTCGGACAGACTACAATCAGCCCCAGCATTTT.